This passage covers 16 T cell receptor beta chains from one sample sequenced in a study of human T cells and chemical hapten exposure. Time point given: pre-sensitization, week 0. The treatment here: therapeutic diphenylcyclopropenone sensitization with weekly scalp DPC. A single record per CDR3 protein comes from TCRdb applying MiXCR to the RACE reads. The sample includes around 380,000 distinct CDR3 sequences, around 5.5% of them seen just once. Sequencing was performed on whole blood, taken in connection with sensitization to the hapten diphenylcyclopropenone (DPC). These receptor sequences come from a young woman with alopecia areata. Some clones in this sample may be carry-over from other donors' samples.

The rearrangement links TRBV6-4 to TRBJ2-1, with TRBD2 matching 8 bases. The CDR3 is 16 residues long. Per germline, CDR1 MRHNA and CDR2 SNTAGT. V lost 0 bases and J lost 6; bases outside the gene matches: 7. The CDR3 DNA follows: TGTGCCAGCAGTGACTCAGCGGGACTAGAGGGCAATGAGCAGTTCTTC. Its translation is CASSDSAGLEGNEQFF.

This clonotype came up many times. The chain carries TRBV7-2 and TRBJ1-5, with D uncertain. The CDR3 has 15 amino acids. CDR1 SGHTA and CDR2 FQGNSA come from the germline V gene. V was pared by 2 bases and J by 0 bases, with 8 bases between. CDR3 DNA: TGTGCCAGCAGCTTAAATTCGTATAGCAATCAGCCCCAGCATTTT. Protein: CASSLNSYSNQPQHF. The full variable domain, its missing parts supplied by reference TRBV7-2 and TRBJ1-5, is GAGVSQSPSNKVTEKGKDVELRCDPISGHTALYWYRQSLGQGLEFLIYFQGNSAPDKSGLPSDRFSAERTGGSVSTLTIQRTQQEDSAVYLCASSLNSYSNQPQHFGDGTRLSIL.

This clonotype has more than one count but fewer than ten. The chain carries TRBV25-1 and TRBJ2-7; D uncertain. Trimming pared 4 bases from V and 4 bases from J, leaving 5 bases between. Germline V gene sequence: CDR1 MGHDK, CDR2 SYGVNS. The CDR3 has 11 amino acids. The CDR3 sequence: CASSALYEQYF. CDR3 DNA: TGTGCCAGCAGTGCCCTTTACGAGCAGTACTTC.

Only a few counts were recorded for this clonotype. The V gene is TRBV4-3, the J gene TRBJ2-5, with D uncertain. The CDR3 sequence is 17 residues long. Germline V gene sequence: CDR1 LGHNA, CDR2 YSLEER. The germline V and J ends were trimmed by 1 base and 5 bases, with 20 bases remaining between them. CDR3 nucleotide sequence: TGCGCCAGCAGCCAAGCTTTCGACAAACGAGGAGAGGAGACCCAGTACTTC. This sequence encodes CASSQAFDKRGEETQYF.

This clonotype has at least ten counts. The CDR3 loop reads CASSLGPGLREYNEQFF. CDR3 DNA: TGTGCCAGCAGCTTAGGCCCGGGACTACGAGAATACAATGAGCAGTTCTTC. The genes are TRBV13 and TRBJ2-1; 7 bases align to TRBD2. CDR1 is PRHDT, CDR2 FYEKMQ, per germline (reference sequence). V dropped 0 bases and J dropped 4; count of bases not matched to a gene: 9. This CDR3 has 17 residues.

This clonotype has a count of ten or more. This sequence joins TRBV2 and TRBJ1-1; D not resolved. Trimming cost V 8 bases and J 3 bases, with 4 bases left between them. The CDR3 extends over 10 amino acids. CDR1 SNHLY and CDR2 FYNNEI come from the germline V gene. CDR3 coding DNA: TGTGCCAGCTCCTACACTGAAGCTTTCTTT. It is translated as CASSYTEAFF.

The chain is built from TRBV6-6 and TRBJ1-1, with 8 bases identical to TRBD1. Germline V gene data show CDR1 as MNHNY and CDR2 as SVGAGI (reference sequence). The CDR3 covers 16 residues. The ends lost 4 bases at V and 1 base at J; junction bases unmatched: 8. CDR3 DNA: TGTGCCAGCAGTTCGTCTACGACAGGGGCGAACACTGAAGCTTTCTTT. Translating gives CASSSSTTGANTEAFF.

This clonotype appeared a few times. V gene TRBV2 combines with J gene TRBJ1-1; 8 bases line up with TRBD1. Per germline, CDR1 SNHLY and CDR2 FYNNEI. V was clipped by 3 bases and J by 8 bases; unmatched bases: 5. This CDR3 region has 13 residues. The CDR3 region is CASSEGQEKEAFF. The DNA for the CDR3 is TGTGCCAGCAGTGAGGGACAGGAAAAAGAAGCTTTCTTT. The complete variable domain, with remaining parts taken from reference TRBV2 and TRBJ1-1, reads EPEVTQTPSHQVTQMGQEVILRCVPISNHLYFYWYRQILGQKVEFLVSFYNNEISEKSEIFDDQFSVERPDGSNFTLKIRSTKLEDSAMYFCASSEGQEKEAFFGQGTRLTVV.

In its sample, this clonotype was seen many times. The rearrangement uses TRBV6-6 and TRBJ1-2; D is ambiguous. Germline assignment: CDR1 MNHNY and CDR2 SVGAGI (reference sequence). This CDR3 has 13 residues. Trimming pared 6 bases from V and 4 bases from J, leaving 12 bases between. The CDR3 loop reads CASSSVGPYGYTF. CDR3 in DNA: TGTGCCAGCAGCTCAGTGGGCCCCTATGGCTACACCTTC.

This clonotype was counted only a few times. The chain employs TRBV20-1 and TRBJ2-7; 12 bases map to TRBD1. Germline lookup yields CDR1 DFQATT and CDR2 SNEGSKA (reference sequence). This CDR3 is built from 18 residues. V shed 1 base and J 2 bases; nucleotides not matched to a gene: 12. CDR3 region: CSARVLGTGGSLPYEQYF. In DNA, the CDR3 is TGCAGTGCTAGAGTCCTTGGGACAGGGGGCTCCCTCCCCTACGAGCAGTACTTC.

The chain uses TRBV28 and TRBJ2-3; TRBD1 agrees at 9 bases. CDR3 length: 15 residues. CDR1 and CDR2 from the germline V gene are MDHEN and SYDVKM. The V segment lost 5 bases and the J segment 3 bases; nucleotides outside the gene matches: 6. This CDR3 is CASSPWDRVTDTQYF. As DNA, the CDR3 is TGTGCCAGCAGTCCCTGGGACAGGGTAACAGATACGCAGTATTTT.

This clonotype was counted many times. The chain employs TRBV6-5 and TRBJ2-7; D is perhaps TRBD1 (6 bases). The CDR3 length is 15 residues. Germline V gene data show CDR1 as MNHEY and CDR2 as SVGAGI. V was cut by 6 bases and J by 2 bases, with 17 bases left in between. The chain's CDR3 is CASRLQSGAPYEQYF. The CDR3 DNA follows: TGTGCCAGCAGACTCCAGTCAGGGGCCCCCTACGAGCAGTACTTC.

The genes are TRBV7-2 and TRBJ1-3; 9 nucleotides align to TRBD1. V was clipped by 4 bases and J by 4 bases; unmatched bases: 5. Germline assignment: CDR1 SGHTA and CDR2 FQGNSA. CDR3 length equals 15 residues. The CDR3 region is CASSSTGGGGNTIYF. The CDR3 bases are TGTGCCAGCAGCTCTACAGGGGGCGGGGGAAACACCATATATTTT.

At least ten counts were recorded for this clonotype. DNA for the CDR3: TGCAGCGCCAGCAACAGAAATTATGGCTACACCTTC. Its translation: CSASNRNYGYTF. This chain joins TRBV29-1 and TRBJ1-2; D remains ambiguous. CDR3 size: 12 residues. The ends were cut back, 7 bases at V and 5 bases at J, with 14 bases in the middle. Per the germline V gene, CDR1 is SQVTM and CDR2 is ANQGSEA.

This clonotype has more than one count but fewer than ten. This chain uses TRBV29-1 with TRBJ1-4; perhaps TRBD1 as D (5 bases). The CDR3 runs to 13 residues. The germline V gene encodes CDR1 SQVTM and CDR2 ANQGSEA. V lost 5 bases and J lost 3, with 10 bases in between. CDR3 loop: CSVSEGPNEKLFF. CDR3 nucleotides: TGCAGCGTTTCAGAGGGACCTAATGAAAAACTGTTTTTT.

This clonotype was recorded a few times. The genes are TRBV24-1 and TRBJ2-1; D might be TRBD2 (5 bases). Germline V lookup: CDR1 KGHDR, CDR2 SFDVKD. The CDR3 runs 16 residues. V was shortened by 3 bases and J by 0 bases, with 11 bases between the two germline ends. CDR3 sequence (DNA): TGTGCCACCAGTGATGACCGTGGGAGCTCCTACAATGAGCAGTTCTTC. Protein: CATSDDRGSSYNEQFF.